This T cell receptor beta chain emerged from a study of technical replicates of blood from a handful of donors. The assay was immunoSEQ multiplex PCR, and TCRdb's table has in-frame clones only and misses some. The data show roughly 72,000 clones, with 85% to 95% seen just once and around 0.4% held by the top ten. The sequence was collected from a human donor in good health. The sequencing input was T cells isolated from PBMCs.

CDR3 residues: CASSLIAGVGTDTQYF. For the CDR3, the DNA is TGTGCCAGCAGCTTAATAGCGGGAGTCGGGACAGATACGCAGTATTTT. The rearrangement uses TRBV7-3 and TRBJ2-3; 9 bases align to TRBD2. Germline V gene lookup returns CDR1 SGHTA and CDR2 FQGTGA. The V segment lost 1 base and the J segment 3 bases; nucleotides outside the gene matches: 5. The length of the CDR3 is 16 residues.